The entry below gives a single T cell receptor beta chain sequence along with its context. These data are taken from a study of blood T cell repertoires in COVID-19. The germline V and J ends were trimmed by 2 bases and 2 bases, with 16 bases remaining between them. The CDR3 extends over 16 amino acids. Per the germline V gene, CDR1 is MNHNS and CDR2 is SASEGT. Data came from immunoSEQ multiplex PCR; TCRdb stores just in-frame clones and leaves some out. The sample has approximately 300,000 clones, over 85% seen once. Sequenced sample: peripheral blood. The V gene is TRBV6-1, the J gene TRBJ2-7, with a possible D match to TRBD1 (5 bases). This clonotype was obtained from a woman aged 25 to 45 with COVID-19, enrolled during active disease. The DNA for the CDR3 is TGTGCCAGCAGTGAAATGGGGCCCTATGGCCCCTACGAGCAGTACTTC. Translated: CASSEMGPYGPYEQYF.